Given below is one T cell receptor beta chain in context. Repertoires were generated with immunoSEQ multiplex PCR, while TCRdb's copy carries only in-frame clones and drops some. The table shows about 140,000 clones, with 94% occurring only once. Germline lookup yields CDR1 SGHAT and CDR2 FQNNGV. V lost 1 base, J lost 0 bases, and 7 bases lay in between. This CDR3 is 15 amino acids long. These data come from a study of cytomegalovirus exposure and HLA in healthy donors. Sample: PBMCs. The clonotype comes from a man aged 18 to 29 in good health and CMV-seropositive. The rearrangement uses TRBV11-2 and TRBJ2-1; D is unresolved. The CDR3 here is CASSLVSVSYNEQFF. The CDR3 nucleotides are TGTGCCAGCAGCTTAGTCAGTGTCTCCTACAATGAGCAGTTCTTC.